Below, 2 T cell receptor beta chains from the same sample are listed, as sequenced in a study of human T cells and chemical hapten exposure (dated by TCRdb to about 2021). Library preparation was by RACE. The reads were generated on a NextSeq 500. Starting from the raw public reads, TCRdb applied fastp trimming at Q25, assembled clones with MiXCR and retained in-frame beta chains. Identical CDR3 protein sequences are pooled into one entry, listed with their most common genes and DNA. Recorded for this sample are about 110,000 distinct CDR3 sequences; 9.2% of them occurred a single time. The ten largest account for about 3.4% of the sample. The time point tag for this specimen amounts to: patch test 2, 6 weeks after DPC sensitization. The sample's treatment or condition label, in plain terms: therapeutic diphenylcyclopropenone sensitization with weekly scalp DPC. The source material was whole blood, sampled in connection with sensitization to the hapten diphenylcyclopropenone (DPC). Source of these receptors: a woman aged 40 to 55 with alopecia areata. Some clones in this sample may be carry-over from other donors' samples.

With respect to this clonotype: A much bigger clone sits one base away, suggesting this may be a read error. This chain joins TRBV5-4 and TRBJ1-6; D is ambiguous. The CDR3 spans 15 residues. Germline V lookup: CDR1 SGHNT, CDR2 YYREEE (reference sequence). CDR3 in amino acids: CACSLSRSSNSPLHF. CDR3 in DNA: TGTGCCTGCAGCTTGTCGCGGAGTTCTAATTCACCCCTCCACTTT. The full variable domain, with the rest looked up from reference TRBV5-4 and TRBJ1-6, is ETGVTQSPTHLIKTRGQQVTLRCSSQSGHNTVSWYQQALGQGPQFIFQYYREEENGRGNFPPRFSGLQFPNYSSELNVNALELDDSALYLCACSLSRSSNSPLHFGNGTRLTVT.

This clonotype was counted at least ten times. J is TRBJ2-1 and V is TRBV9; D ambiguous. The CDR3 is 13 amino acids. Germline assignment: CDR1 SGDLS and CDR2 YYNGEE. With 3 bases removed from V and 12 bases from J, the gap between germline ends came to 16 bases. The CDR3 DNA reads as TGTGCCAGCAGCGGACAATCGAGTCTTGGGCAGTTCTTC. Protein product: CASSGQSSLGQFF.